This TCR beta chain appears in the sequencing data of a study of cytomegalovirus exposure and HLA in healthy donors. The PCR used 60 Vbeta and 13 Jbeta primers. Clones were read by immunoSEQ multiplex PCR, and TCRdb kept only the in-frame ones, dropping some. The repertoire holds approximately 97,000 clones, with 79% as singletons. Germline V gene lookup returns CDR1 MNHEY and CDR2 SVGAGI. V dropped 4 bases and J dropped 2 bases, with 9 bases sitting between them. The CDR3 length is 14 residues. Source material: PBMCs. The V call is TRBV6-5, the J call TRBJ1-3, with D possibly TRBD1 on 5 matching bases. This receptor was taken from a male donor in good health and CMV-seropositive. In DNA form, the CDR3 reads TGTGCCAGCAGTTCGCGGGGGGCTGGAAACACCATATATTTT. Translating gives CASSSRGAGNTIYF.